The 4 T cell receptor beta chains below all came from one sample that was sequenced in a study of control samples from healthy donors and cancer patients. The assay was immunoSEQ multiplex PCR, and TCRdb's table has in-frame clones only and misses some. The sample holds some 150,000 clones, 96% seen once. The sequencing sample was made of blood. These receptors all come from a woman aged 25-40 years in good health.

The rearrangement links TRBV14 to TRBJ2-2; TRBD1 aligns across 9 bases. From germline, CDR1 is SGHDN and CDR2 FVKESK. CDR3 length: 17 residues. With V trimmed by 4 bases and J by 6 bases, 12 bases remained unmatched. CDR3: CASSPTHRGLRPGELFF. The CDR3 nucleotides are TGTGCCAGCAGCCCAACGCACAGGGGGCTCCGGCCCGGGGAGCTGTTTTTT.

This chain connects TRBV2 to TRBJ1-1; D is uncertain. This CDR3 region has 16 residues. Germline CDR1 SNHLY, CDR2 FYNNEI. V lost 1 base and J 3 bases, leaving 15 bases between the germline ends. CDR3 nucleotides: TGTGCCAGCAGTGAAGGGCCGCCGCGATCGTACACTGAAGCTTTCTTT. Its translation: CASSEGPPRSYTEAFF.

In this sample, this clone turned up once. V gene TRBV2 combines with J gene TRBJ2-5; TRBD1 matches at 7 bases. Germline CDR1 SNHLY, CDR2 FYNNEI. This CDR3 spans 14 amino acids. V gave up 6 bases and J gave up 5 bases; unmatched junction bases: 9. CDR3 sequence: CASRGTDPEETQYF. The CDR3 region has the DNA TGTGCCAGCAGGGGGACAGATCCCGAGGAGACCCAGTACTTC.

The V call is TRBV14, the J call TRBJ1-1; D possibly corresponds to TRBD1 (5 bases). The CDR3 spans 15 residues. Germline V gives CDR1 SGHDN, CDR2 FVKESK. V was trimmed by 4 bases and J by 4 bases, leaving 16 bases between them. The chain's CDR3 is CASSLITGGATEAFF. The CDR3 DNA follows: TGTGCCAGCAGCCTGATTACAGGAGGGGCCACTGAAGCTTTCTTT. Filled out from reference TRBV14 and TRBJ1-1, the complete variable domain reads EAGVTQFPSHSVIEKGQTVTLRCDPISGHDNLYWYRRVMGKEIKFLLHFVKESKQDESGMPNNRFLAERTGGTYSTLKVQPAELEDSGVYFCASSLITGGATEAFFGQGTRLTVV.